These T cell receptor beta chains were read from a single sample in a study of blood T cell repertoires in COVID-19. Sequencing used immunoSEQ multiplex PCR; TCRdb keeps in-frame clones, though not all of them. The sample comprises 190,000 or so clones, around 85% of which are singletons, and 0.9% to 0.95% rests with the top ten. The sequenced sample consisted of peripheral blood. These receptors originate from a man aged 60 to 75 with COVID-19, enrolled during active disease. CDR3s include the opening cysteine and the closing phenylalanine or tryptophan. A D gene is named only where the DNA matches it firmly. A row's size may be missing; if present it is once, few, many or a size class.

DNA: TGTGCCAGCAGCTCTTCCCTAGGGGGGGCGTATGGCTACACCTTC
CDR3: CASSSSLGGAYGYTF
J: TRBJ1-2
size: once
V: TRBV11-2
D: -

DNA: TGTGCTAGTGATACCCCGGGACAGCCCTACAATGAGCAGTTCTTC
CDR3: CASDTPGQPYNEQFF
J: TRBJ2-1
size: -
V: TRBV12-5
D: TRBD1

DNA: TGTGCCAGCAGCACAGGAAGTAACAATCAGCCCCAGCATTTT
CDR3: CASSTGSNNQPQHF
J: TRBJ1-5
size: -
V: TRBV7-2
D: -

DNA: TGTGCCAGCAGTGACTTTGGACAGGGCGCTCCCTATGGCTACACCTTC
CDR3: CASSDFGQGAPYGYTF
J: TRBJ1-2
size: -
V: TRBV6-4
D: TRBD1

DNA: TGTGCCAGCAGTACTACGGACAGGGGAGCGACCCAGTACTTC
CDR3: CASSTTDRGATQYF
J: TRBJ2-5
size: few
V: TRBV28
D: TRBD1

DNA: TGTGCCAGCAGCTTGGATGGACAGACCTCCTACGAGCAGTACTTC
CDR3: CASSLDGQTSYEQYF
J: TRBJ2-7
size: few
V: TRBV5-4
D: -

DNA: TGTGCCAGCAGTTCTCCGACAGGGATGGGCTACACCTTC
CDR3: CASSSPTGMGYTF
J: TRBJ1-2
size: -
V: TRBV28
D: TRBD1

DNA: TGTGCCTGGAATCGGGACACCTCGAACACTGAAGCTTTCTTT
CDR3: CAWNRDTSNTEAFF
J: TRBJ1-1
size: -
V: TRBV30
D: -

DNA: TGTGCCAGCGGGGACAACCCGAACACTGAAGCTTTCTTT
CDR3: CASGDNPNTEAFF
J: TRBJ1-1
size: -
V: TRBV19
D: -

DNA: TGTGCCATCACGGCGCCGGGAAATTCACCCCTCCACTTT
CDR3: CAITAPGNSPLHF
J: TRBJ1-6
size: -
V: TRBV10-3
D: -

DNA: TGCGCCAGCAGTCATACCAAAAGGGGCGAGCAGTACTTC
CDR3: CASSHTKRGEQYF
J: TRBJ2-7
size: once
V: TRBV23-1
D: -

DNA: TGTGCCAGCAGTCCCCCCCCCTACGGGAGCGCAGATACGCAGTATTTT
CDR3: CASSPPPYGSADTQYF
J: TRBJ2-3
size: once
V: TRBV28
D: -

DNA: TGTGCCAGTAGTTCCGGAGGGCAGGGGGCTCACGAGCAGTACTTC
CDR3: CASSSGGQGAHEQYF
J: TRBJ2-7
size: -
V: TRBV19
D: TRBD1

DNA: TGTGCCAGCAGGAGTGGTTCTGGAAACACCATATATTTT
CDR3: CASRSGSGNTIYF
J: TRBJ1-3
size: -
V: TRBV6-5
D: -

DNA: TGTGCCAGCAGTCTAGCGGGGCAAAGCACAGATACGCAGTATTTT
CDR3: CASSLAGQSTDTQYF
J: TRBJ2-3
size: -
V: TRBV28
D: TRBD2

DNA: TGTGCCAGCAAGACTAGCGGGAATTCTAATGAGCAGTTCTTC
CDR3: CASKTSGNSNEQFF
J: TRBJ2-1
size: -
V: TRBV25-1
D: TRBD2

DNA: TGCGCCAGCAGCTTGGGTGGGGCAGGGGACTCCTACGAGCAGTACTTC
CDR3: CASSLGGAGDSYEQYF
J: TRBJ2-7
size: -
V: TRBV5-1
D: -

DNA: TGTGCCAGCTCACCATCCGGGACAGGAGTCAATCAGCCCCAGCATTTT
CDR3: CASSPSGTGVNQPQHF
J: TRBJ1-5
size: -
V: TRBV18
D: TRBD1

DNA: TGTGCCAGCTCGGGGGGGCGCGGGGCCAAAAACATTCAGTACTTC
CDR3: CASSGGRGAKNIQYF
J: TRBJ2-4
size: -
V: TRBV7-9
D: TRBD2

DNA: TGTGCCAGCAGTGACGGGAGCCTTAATTCACCCCTCCACTTT
CDR3: CASSDGSLNSPLHF
J: TRBJ1-6
size: -
V: TRBV27
D: -

DNA: TGTGCCAGCTCACCACAGGGACATGGGTGGAATGAGCAGTTCTTC
CDR3: CASSPQGHGWNEQFF
J: TRBJ2-1
size: -
V: TRBV18
D: -

DNA: TGTGCCAGCAGTGAATGGACTAGCGGTTCCGGCGAGCAGTACTTC
CDR3: CASSEWTSGSGEQYF
J: TRBJ2-7
size: -
V: TRBV28
D: TRBD2

DNA: TGTGCCAGCAGCCCTAGAGGCACGGCCTACGAGCAGTACTTC
CDR3: CASSPRGTAYEQYF
J: TRBJ2-7
size: -
V: TRBV9
D: -

DNA: TGCGCCAGCAGCTCCCTACTTGAGACCCAGTACTTC
CDR3: CASSSLLETQYF
J: TRBJ2-5
size: -
V: TRBV5-1
D: -

DNA: TGTGCCAGTAGTATTGATAGTAGCAATCAGCCCCAGCATTTT
CDR3: CASSIDSSNQPQHF
J: TRBJ1-5
size: -
V: TRBV19
D: -

DNA: TGTGCCAGCAGCTCTAATTACCAAGAGACCCAGTACTTC
CDR3: CASSSNYQETQYF
J: TRBJ2-5
size: -
V: TRBV5-6
D: -

DNA: TGTGCCAGCAGCTGGACTGGCACCGGGGAGCTGTTTTTT
CDR3: CASSWTGTGELFF
J: TRBJ2-2
size: -
V: TRBV5-6
D: -

DNA: TGTGCCAGCAGGGCTCCCGAAGGACTAGCGGGATCAGATACGCAGTATTTT
CDR3: CASRAPEGLAGSDTQYF
J: TRBJ2-3
size: -
V: TRBV25-1
D: TRBD2

DNA: TGTGCCAGCAGCGTAGGGTCAGGCCAAGAGACCCAGTACTTC
CDR3: CASSVGSGQETQYF
J: TRBJ2-5
size: -
V: TRBV9
D: -

DNA: TGTGCCAGCAGGGTAACCCGGGACACCCCTAACGAGCAGTACTTC
CDR3: CASRVTRDTPNEQYF
J: TRBJ2-7
size: -
V: TRBV6-5
D: -

DNA: TGTGCCTGGAGGGCGGCGGGGGGAAACACCATATATTTT
CDR3: CAWRAAGGNTIYF
J: TRBJ1-3
size: -
V: TRBV30
D: -

DNA: TGTGCCAGCAGCCAAAGACAGGGGAACACCGGGGAGCTGTTTTTT
CDR3: CASSQRQGNTGELFF
J: TRBJ2-2
size: -
V: TRBV7-2
D: TRBD1

DNA: TGTGCCAGCAGCCGACGCGCAGGGGACGGCTACACCTTC
CDR3: CASSRRAGDGYTF
J: TRBJ1-2
size: -
V: TRBV7-8
D: -

DNA: TGTGCCAGCAGCTTATTCTTAAATGAGCAGTTCTTC
CDR3: CASSLFLNEQFF
J: TRBJ2-1
size: -
V: TRBV7-9
D: -

DNA: TGTGCCAGCAGTTACTCGGCCCAGGGGGCGAGTGGCTACACCTTC
CDR3: CASSYSAQGASGYTF
J: TRBJ1-2
size: -
V: TRBV6-2/TRBV6-3
D: TRBD1

DNA: TGTGCCAGTAGTATAGGGGCAGGGGGCAATCAGCCCCAGCATTTT
CDR3: CASSIGAGGNQPQHF
J: TRBJ1-5
size: -
V: TRBV19
D: -